These 21 T cell receptor beta chains share one sample of origin, sequenced in a study of CD8 T cells in Susac syndrome (dated by TCRdb to about 2019). Library method: the immunoSEQ multiplex PCR assay. RNA was extracted with the RNeasy kit and 0.5 to 1 ug was reverse transcribed using random hexamers. TCRdb trimmed public reads at Q25 via fastp, called clones via MiXCR and kept in-frame beta chains. Entries are consolidated by CDR3 protein sequence, retaining the most common genes and DNA. Across this sample there are 80,000 or so distinct CDR3 sequences, with around 94% seen only once. About 0.52% of the sample lies in the top ten. Sequenced material: CD8+ T cells from PBMCs. These receptors were taken from a human donor with Susac syndrome.

This clonotype was recorded only once. The rearrangement links TRBV12-3 or TRBV12-4 to TRBJ1-6; the D gene is possibly TRBD1 (5 bases). The ends were cut back, 5 bases at V and 6 bases at J, with 14 bases in the middle. This CDR3 has 15 residues. Here the CDR3 DNA reads TGTGCCAGCAGTCCGGGTGGGGGTGCTAATTCACCCCTCCACTTT. Its translation is CASSPGGGANSPLHF.

The chain recombines TRBV24-1 with TRBJ2-4, with D perhaps TRBD1 (5 bases). From germline, CDR1 is KGHDR and CDR2 SFDVKD. The CDR3 spans 13 residues. V was cut by 2 bases and J by 5 bases, with 6 bases left in between. CDR3 coding DNA: TGTGCCACCAGTGATTCCAGGGAAAACATTCAGTACTTC. Translating gives CATSDSRENIQYF.

V usage is TRBV13 and J usage is TRBJ2-7; unclear D gene. V shed 5 bases and J shed 2 bases, with 13 bases lying between them. The V gene's germline CDR1 is PRHDT and CDR2 FYEKMQ (reference sequence). The CDR3 runs to 14 residues. The CDR3 bases are TGTGCCAGCAGCCAATTGACGGTACCCTACGAGCAGTACTTC. This codes for CASSQLTVPYEQYF.

This clonotype was seen just once. V usage is TRBV27 and J usage is TRBJ1-2; D gene uncertain. This CDR3 spans 13 amino acids. Germline V gene data show CDR1 as MNHEY and CDR2 as SMNVEV (reference sequence). V was clipped by 2 bases and J by 5 bases, with 9 bases between them. The CDR3 DNA reads as TGTGCCAGCAGTTTAGGAGGGAGTTATGGCTACACCTTC. As protein: CASSLGGSYGYTF.

The chain is built from TRBV9 and TRBJ2-1; no definite D call. The CDR3 runs 13 residues. Germline V gene lookup returns CDR1 SGDLS and CDR2 YYNGEE. With 0 bases removed from V and 8 bases from J, the gap between germline ends came to 9 bases. The CDR3 is CASSVALGDEQFF. In nucleotides, the CDR3 is TGTGCCAGCAGCGTAGCCCTTGGGGATGAGCAGTTCTTC.

The chain uses TRBV28 and TRBJ2-1, with D tentatively TRBD1 (5 bases). Trimming shortened V by 6 bases and J by 9 bases, and 12 bases separated the two germline ends. The germline V gene has CDR1 MDHEN and CDR2 SYDVKM. This CDR3 has 12 residues. CDR3 coding DNA: TGTGCCAGCAGCCCACAAGGGGTTGAGCAGTTCTTC. It yields the protein CASSPQGVEQFF.

V gene TRBV7-9 combines with J gene TRBJ1-2; 9 bases match TRBD1. The junction had 6 bases not matched to a gene; V was cut back by 1 base and J by 3 bases. CDR3 length: 16 residues. The germline V gene encodes CDR1 SEHNR and CDR2 FQNEAQ (reference sequence). The CDR3 spells CASSLDGRDRDYGYTF. CDR3 bases: TGTGCCAGCAGCTTAGACGGGCGGGACAGGGACTATGGCTACACCTTC.

Here the CDR3 DNA reads TGTGCCAGTAGTCCCGCCCCGCAGGGGAAGACCCAGTACTTC. Residues: CASSPAPQGKTQYF. V usage is TRBV19 and J usage is TRBJ2-5; D is possibly TRBD1 (6 bases). V was cut by 5 bases and J by 6 bases, with 16 bases left in between. Germline lookup yields CDR1 LNHDA and CDR2 SQIVND (reference sequence). CDR3 length: 14 amino acids.

The rearrangement joins TRBV2 to TRBJ2-7; 7 nucleotides agree with TRBD1. This CDR3 is built from 13 residues. Germline V lookup: CDR1 SNHLY, CDR2 FYNNEI. The ends lost 11 bases at V and 1 base at J; junction bases unmatched: 8. In nucleotides, the CDR3 is TGTGCCGTTTTGGACAGGAGTTCCTACGAGCAGTACTTC. Protein sequence: CAVLDRSSYEQYF.

J is TRBJ1-6 and V is TRBV6-1; D remains ambiguous. This CDR3 has 16 residues. CDR1 is MNHNS and CDR2 is SASEGT in the germline V gene. Trimming took 3 bases from V and 0 from J, leaving 9 bases between them. CDR3 sequence (DNA): TGTGCCAGCAGTGATTTGAGTAGCTCCTATAATTCACCCCTCCACTTT. Translating gives CASSDLSSSYNSPLHF.

This sequence joins TRBV29-1 and TRBJ1-1, with TRBD1 as a possible D gene (6 bases). Looked up from germline, CDR1 is SQVTM and CDR2 is ANQGSEA. V lost 6 bases and J 0 bases, leaving 11 bases between the germline ends. The CDR3 loop spans 13 amino acids. CDR3 sequence reads: CSVPGQLNTEAFF. CDR3 sequence (DNA): TGCAGCGTACCCGGACAGCTGAACACTGAAGCTTTCTTT.

V usage is TRBV4-3 and J usage is TRBJ2-5; TRBD1 matches 10 bases. Looked up from germline, CDR1 is LGHNA and CDR2 is YSLEER. This CDR3 is 17 amino acids long. Germline trimming cut 2 bases from V and 1 base from J; bases unmatched to any gene: 7. The CDR3 DNA reads TGCGCCAGCAGCCAATTGGGGACAGGGGATCTCCAAGAGACCCAGTACTTC. Encoded protein: CASSQLGTGDLQETQYF.

The gene calls are TRBV3-1 and TRBJ1-5; D not resolved. The ends were cut back, 3 bases at V and 6 bases at J, with 6 bases in the middle. The germline V gene encodes CDR1 LGHDT and CDR2 YNNKEL (reference sequence). CDR3 length equals 12 residues. CDR3 DNA: TGTGCCAGCAGCCACCCAGGTCAGCCCCAGCATTTT. Its translation is CASSHPGQPQHF.

This chain joins TRBV12-5 and TRBJ2-3; D is uncertain. Germline CDR1 LGHNT, CDR2 FRNRAP. CDR3 length: 12 residues. Trimming took off 3 bases at V and 9 bases at J, with 10 bases between the two ends. As DNA, the CDR3 is TGTGCTAGTGGTTTAGCCCCGAGAACGCAGTATTTT. Translation: CASGLAPRTQYF.

The J gene is TRBJ2-1, the V gene TRBV20-1; 7 bases are a match to TRBD2. The CDR3 length is 15 residues. V trimming: 6 bases; J trimming: 0 bases; junction bases outside the gene matches: 8. The germline V gene encodes CDR1 DFQATT and CDR2 SNEGSKA (reference sequence). The CDR3 sequence is CSALTGGSSYNEQFF. CDR3 in DNA: TGCAGTGCCCTCACGGGAGGTAGCTCCTACAATGAGCAGTTCTTC.

The chain couples TRBV5-1 to TRBJ2-7, with D uncertain. The CDR3 runs to 16 residues. V was trimmed by 1 base and J by 0 bases, leaving 14 bases between them. In germline, CDR1 is SGHRS, CDR2 YFSETQ. In DNA form, the CDR3 reads TGCGCCAGCAGCTTGTCTGAGGAGCTCCCCTCCTACGAGCAGTACTTC. Amino acids: CASSLSEELPSYEQYF. The complete variable domain, with remaining parts taken from reference TRBV5-1 and TRBJ2-7, reads KAGVTQTPRYLIKTRGQQVTLSCSPISGHRSVSWYQQTPGQGLQFLFEYFSETQRNKGNFPGRFSGRQFSNSRSEMNVSTLELGDSALYLCASSLSEELPSYEQYFGPGTRLTVT.

The gene calls are TRBV5-6 and TRBJ1-6; D is undetermined. This CDR3 is 13 amino acids long. With 4 bases removed from V and 6 bases from J, the gap between germline ends came to 8 bases. CDR1 SGHDT and CDR2 YYEEEE come from the germline V gene. The CDR3 loop reads CASSDGSNSPLHF. DNA for the CDR3: TGTGCCAGCAGCGACGGGAGTAATTCACCCCTCCACTTT.

The V call is TRBV6-5, the J call TRBJ2-4; 11 nucleotides agree with TRBD1. CDR1 and CDR2 from the germline V gene are MNHEY and SVGAGI. CDR3 size: 16 residues. V lost 4 bases to trimming and J lost 2 bases; unmatched junction nucleotides: 4. The CDR3 spells CASSSLDRGPKNIQYF. CDR3 coding DNA: TGTGCCAGCAGTTCCTTGGACAGGGGGCCCAAAAACATTCAGTACTTC.

This clonotype was seen only a few times. The chain couples TRBV7-2 to TRBJ2-7; D possibly corresponds to TRBD2 (5 bases). CDR1 and CDR2 (germline): SGHTA, FQGNSA. With 1 base removed from V and 0 bases from J, the gap between germline ends came to 13 bases. The CDR3 runs 16 residues. Written as DNA, the CDR3 is TGTGCCAGCAGCTTAGAAGTACTAGATAGCTCCTACGAGCAGTACTTC. It codes for CASSLEVLDSSYEQYF.

The gene calls are TRBV27 and TRBJ2-1; D gene ambiguous. Trimming took off 2 bases at V and 10 bases at J, with 9 bases between the two ends. Germline V gene sequence: CDR1 MNHEY, CDR2 SMNVEV (reference sequence). The CDR3 spans 12 residues. CDR3 nucleotides: TGTGCCAGCAGTTTAGGCTTTGGAGAGCAGTTCTTC. Protein product: CASSLGFGEQFF.

This chain joins TRBV19 and TRBJ2-7, with unresolved D. Germline CDR1 reads LNHDA; CDR2 reads SQIVND (reference sequence). The CDR3 is made up of 11 amino acids. The V end lost 5 bases, the J end lost 3 bases, and 5 bases lay between the germline ends. Here the CDR3 reads CASSANYEQYF. The CDR3 coding sequence is TGTGCCAGTAGTGCTAACTACGAGCAGTACTTC.